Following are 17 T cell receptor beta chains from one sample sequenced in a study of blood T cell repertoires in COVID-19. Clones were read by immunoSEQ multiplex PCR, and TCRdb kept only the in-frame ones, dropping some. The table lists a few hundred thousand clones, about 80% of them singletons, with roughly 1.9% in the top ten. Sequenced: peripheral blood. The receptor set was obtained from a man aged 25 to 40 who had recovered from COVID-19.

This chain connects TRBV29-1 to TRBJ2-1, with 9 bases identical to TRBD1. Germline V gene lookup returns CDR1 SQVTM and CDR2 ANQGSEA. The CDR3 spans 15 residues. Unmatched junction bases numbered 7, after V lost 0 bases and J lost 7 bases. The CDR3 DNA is TGCAGCGTTGAAGATGGACAGGGGAGGTTGAATGAGCAGTTCTTC. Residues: CSVEDGQGRLNEQFF.

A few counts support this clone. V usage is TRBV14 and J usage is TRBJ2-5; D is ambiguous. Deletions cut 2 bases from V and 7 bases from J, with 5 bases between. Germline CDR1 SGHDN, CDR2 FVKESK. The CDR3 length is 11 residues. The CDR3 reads CASSQYGTQYF. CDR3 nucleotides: TGTGCCAGCAGCCAATACGGGACCCAGTACTTC.

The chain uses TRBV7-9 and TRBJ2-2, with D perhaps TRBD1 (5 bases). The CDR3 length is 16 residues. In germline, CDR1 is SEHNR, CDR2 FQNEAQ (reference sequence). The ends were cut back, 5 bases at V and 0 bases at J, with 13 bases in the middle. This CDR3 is CASSPIGRANTGELFF. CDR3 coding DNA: TGTGCCAGCAGCCCAATTGGCAGGGCGAACACCGGGGAGCTGTTTTTT.

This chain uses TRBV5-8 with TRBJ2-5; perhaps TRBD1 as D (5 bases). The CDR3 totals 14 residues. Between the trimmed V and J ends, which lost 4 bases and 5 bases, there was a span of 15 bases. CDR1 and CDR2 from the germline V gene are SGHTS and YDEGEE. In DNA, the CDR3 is TGTGCCAGCAGCCCGCAGGGTGATTTGGAGACCCAGTACTTC. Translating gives CASSPQGDLETQYF.

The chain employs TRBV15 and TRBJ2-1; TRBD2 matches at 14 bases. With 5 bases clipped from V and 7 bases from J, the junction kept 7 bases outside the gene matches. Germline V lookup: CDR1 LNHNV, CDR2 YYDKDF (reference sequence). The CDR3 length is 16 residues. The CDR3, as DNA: TGTGCCACCAGCGCGAGACTAGCGGGGGGGGTGAATGAGCAGTTCTTC. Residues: CATSARLAGGVNEQFF. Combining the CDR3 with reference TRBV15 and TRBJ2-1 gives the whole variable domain DAMVIQNPRYQVTQFGKPVTLSCSQTLNHNVMYWYQQKSSQAPKLLFHYYDKDFNNEADTPDNFQSRRPNTSFCFLDIRSPGLGDTAMYLCATSARLAGGVNEQFFGPGTRLTVL.

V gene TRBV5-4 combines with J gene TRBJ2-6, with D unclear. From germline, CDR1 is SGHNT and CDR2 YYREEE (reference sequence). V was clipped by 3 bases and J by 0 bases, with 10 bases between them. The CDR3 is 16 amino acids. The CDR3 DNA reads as TGTGCCAGCAGCTATACTGTAAACTCTGGGGCCAACGTCCTGACTTTC. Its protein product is CASSYTVNSGANVLTF.

CDR3 loop: CAISESAGTGYGYTF. In nucleotides, the CDR3 is TGTGCCATCAGTGAGTCTGCCGGGACTGGGTATGGCTACACCTTC. J is TRBJ1-2 and V is TRBV10-3; a possible D gene is TRBD1 (5 bases). The ends were cut back, 0 bases at V and 5 bases at J, with 13 bases in the middle. Germline loops: CDR1 ENHRY, CDR2 SYGVKD. This CDR3 contains 15 residues.

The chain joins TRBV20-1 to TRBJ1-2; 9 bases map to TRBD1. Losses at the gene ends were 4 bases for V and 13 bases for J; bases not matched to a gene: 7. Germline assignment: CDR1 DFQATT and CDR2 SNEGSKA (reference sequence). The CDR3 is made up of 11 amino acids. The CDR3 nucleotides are TGCAGTGCTACGTGGACAGGGGAAGCCACCTTC. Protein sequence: CSATWTGEATF.

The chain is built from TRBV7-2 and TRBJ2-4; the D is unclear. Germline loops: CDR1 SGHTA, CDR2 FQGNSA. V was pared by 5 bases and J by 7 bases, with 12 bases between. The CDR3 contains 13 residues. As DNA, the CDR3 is TGTGCCAGCAGCCCATTCCATCAGAACATTCAGTACTTC. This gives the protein CASSPFHQNIQYF.

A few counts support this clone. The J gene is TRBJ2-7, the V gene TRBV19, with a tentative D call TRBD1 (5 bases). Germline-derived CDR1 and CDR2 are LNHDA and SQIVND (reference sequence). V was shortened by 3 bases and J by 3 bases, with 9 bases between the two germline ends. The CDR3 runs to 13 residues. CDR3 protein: CASSMGQGYEQYF. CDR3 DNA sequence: TGTGCCAGTAGTATGGGTCAGGGCTACGAGCAGTACTTC.

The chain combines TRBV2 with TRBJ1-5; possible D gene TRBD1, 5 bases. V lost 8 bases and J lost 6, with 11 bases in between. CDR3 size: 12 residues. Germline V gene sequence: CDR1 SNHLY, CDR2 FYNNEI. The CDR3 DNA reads TGTGCCAGCGGGCAGGGAGGTCAGCCCCAGCATTTT. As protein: CASGQGGQPQHF.

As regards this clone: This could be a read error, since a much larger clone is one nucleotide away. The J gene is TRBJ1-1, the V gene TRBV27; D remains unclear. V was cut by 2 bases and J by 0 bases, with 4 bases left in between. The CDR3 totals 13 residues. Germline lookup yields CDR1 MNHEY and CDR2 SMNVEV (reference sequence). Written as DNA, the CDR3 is TGTGCCAGCAGTTTAGGGCTGAACACTGAAGCTTTCTTT. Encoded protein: CASSLGLNTEAFF.

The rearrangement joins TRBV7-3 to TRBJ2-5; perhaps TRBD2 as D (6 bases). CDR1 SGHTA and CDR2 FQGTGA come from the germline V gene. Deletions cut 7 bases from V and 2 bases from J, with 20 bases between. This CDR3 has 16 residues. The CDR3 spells CASIPVERAYQETQYF. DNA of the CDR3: TGTGCCAGCATCCCCGTCGAGCGGGCCTATCAAGAGACCCAGTACTTC.

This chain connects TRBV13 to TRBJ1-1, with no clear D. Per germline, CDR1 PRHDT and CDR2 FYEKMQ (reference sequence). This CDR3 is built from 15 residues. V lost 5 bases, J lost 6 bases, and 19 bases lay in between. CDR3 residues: CASSPPADFGAEAFF. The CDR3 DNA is TGTGCCAGCAGCCCACCCGCGGATTTTGGCGCTGAAGCTTTCTTT.

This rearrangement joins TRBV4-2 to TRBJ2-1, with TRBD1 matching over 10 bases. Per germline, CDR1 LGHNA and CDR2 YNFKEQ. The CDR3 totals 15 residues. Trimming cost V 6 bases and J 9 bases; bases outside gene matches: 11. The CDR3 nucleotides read TGTGCCAGCAGAGACCCGGGACAGGGGATCCGTGAGCAGTTCTTC. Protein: CASRDPGQGIREQFF.

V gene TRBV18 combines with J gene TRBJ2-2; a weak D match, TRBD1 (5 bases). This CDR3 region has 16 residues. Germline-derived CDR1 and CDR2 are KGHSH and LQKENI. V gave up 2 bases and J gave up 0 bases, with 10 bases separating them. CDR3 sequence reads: CASSPGAPANTGELFF. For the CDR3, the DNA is TGTGCCAGCTCACCAGGGGCGCCCGCGAACACCGGGGAGCTGTTTTTT.

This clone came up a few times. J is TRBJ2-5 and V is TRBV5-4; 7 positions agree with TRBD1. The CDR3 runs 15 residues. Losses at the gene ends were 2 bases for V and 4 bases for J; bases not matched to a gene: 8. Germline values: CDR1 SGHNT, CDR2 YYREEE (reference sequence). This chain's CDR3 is CASSFQSGGAETQYF. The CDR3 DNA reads TGTGCCAGCAGCTTCCAATCAGGGGGAGCAGAGACCCAGTACTTC.